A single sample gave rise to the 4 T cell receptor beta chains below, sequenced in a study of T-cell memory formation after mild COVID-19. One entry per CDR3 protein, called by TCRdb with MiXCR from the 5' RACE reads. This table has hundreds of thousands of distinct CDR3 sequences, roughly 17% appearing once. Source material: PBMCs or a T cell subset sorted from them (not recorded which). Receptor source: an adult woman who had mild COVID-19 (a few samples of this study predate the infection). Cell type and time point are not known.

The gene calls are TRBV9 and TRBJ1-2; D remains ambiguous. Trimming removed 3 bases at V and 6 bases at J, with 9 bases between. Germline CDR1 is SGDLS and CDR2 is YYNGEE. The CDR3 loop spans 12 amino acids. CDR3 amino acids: CASSAPGDGYTF. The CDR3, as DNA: TGTGCCAGCAGCGCCCCCGGGGATGGCTACACCTTC.

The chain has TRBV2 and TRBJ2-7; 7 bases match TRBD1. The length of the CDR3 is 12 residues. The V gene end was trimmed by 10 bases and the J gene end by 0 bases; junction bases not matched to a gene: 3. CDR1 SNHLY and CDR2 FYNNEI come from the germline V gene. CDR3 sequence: CATHRGSYEQYF. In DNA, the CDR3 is TGTGCCACTCACAGGGGCTCCTACGAGCAGTACTTC.

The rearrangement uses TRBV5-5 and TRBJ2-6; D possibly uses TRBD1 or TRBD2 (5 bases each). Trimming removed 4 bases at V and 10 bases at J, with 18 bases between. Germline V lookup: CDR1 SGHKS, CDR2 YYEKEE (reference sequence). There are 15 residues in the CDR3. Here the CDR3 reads CASSHGPPGRNVLTF. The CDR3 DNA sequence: TGTGCCAGCAGCCACGGACCGCCGGGGCGGAACGTCCTGACTTTC.

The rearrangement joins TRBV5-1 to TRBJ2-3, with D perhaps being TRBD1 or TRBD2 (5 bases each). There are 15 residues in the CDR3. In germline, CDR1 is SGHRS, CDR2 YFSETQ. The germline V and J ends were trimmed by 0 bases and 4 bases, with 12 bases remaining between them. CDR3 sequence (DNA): TGCGCCAGCAGCTTGGTGGGGGAGTCCCCAGATACGCAGTATTTT. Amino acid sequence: CASSLVGESPDTQYF.